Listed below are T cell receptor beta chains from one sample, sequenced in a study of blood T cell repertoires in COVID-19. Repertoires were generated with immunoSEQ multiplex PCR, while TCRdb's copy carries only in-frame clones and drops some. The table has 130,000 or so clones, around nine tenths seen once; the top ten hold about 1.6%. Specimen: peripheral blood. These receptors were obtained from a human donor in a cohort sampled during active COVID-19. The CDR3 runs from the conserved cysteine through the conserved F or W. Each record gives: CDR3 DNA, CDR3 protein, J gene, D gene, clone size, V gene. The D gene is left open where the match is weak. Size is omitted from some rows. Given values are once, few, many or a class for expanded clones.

cdr3_nt: TGTGCCAGCAGTGGCATAGAAGAGACCCAGTACTTC
cdr3_aa: CASSGIEETQYF
j_call: TRBJ2-5
d_call: NA
clone_size: NA
v_call: TRBV2

cdr3_nt: TGTGCCAGCAGTAGAGACTATGGCTACACCTTC
cdr3_aa: CASSRDYGYTF
j_call: TRBJ1-2
d_call: NA
clone_size: NA
v_call: TRBV28

cdr3_nt: TGCAGCGTTGATCCGGGGGGGCGTATTGGCAATGAGCAGTTCTTC
cdr3_aa: CSVDPGGRIGNEQFF
j_call: TRBJ2-1
d_call: TRBD2
clone_size: NA
v_call: TRBV29-1

cdr3_nt: TGTGCCAGCACCGACAGTGGAAACACCATATATTTT
cdr3_aa: CASTDSGNTIYF
j_call: TRBJ1-3
d_call: NA
clone_size: NA
v_call: TRBV3-1/TRBV3-2

cdr3_nt: TGTGCCAGCAGCTTAGAACAGGTACCATTCGATGAGCAGTTCTTC
cdr3_aa: CASSLEQVPFDEQFF
j_call: TRBJ2-1
d_call: NA
clone_size: NA
v_call: TRBV7-9

cdr3_nt: TGTGCCAGCATAGGTTTAGCGGCTAGCACAGATACGCAGTATTTT
cdr3_aa: CASIGLAASTDTQYF
j_call: TRBJ2-3
d_call: NA
clone_size: NA
v_call: TRBV2

cdr3_nt: TGTGCCAGCAGCACAACCACAGGAGCTTATGGCTACACCTTC
cdr3_aa: CASSTTTGAYGYTF
j_call: TRBJ1-2
d_call: NA
clone_size: NA
v_call: TRBV13

cdr3_nt: TGTGCCAGCAGTTTAGGGACACAGAATCAGCCCCAGCATTTT
cdr3_aa: CASSLGTQNQPQHF
j_call: TRBJ1-5
d_call: NA
clone_size: NA
v_call: TRBV28

cdr3_nt: TGTGCCACCAGCAGAGATCACGGGGAGACCCAGTACTTC
cdr3_aa: CATSRDHGETQYF
j_call: TRBJ2-5
d_call: NA
clone_size: NA
v_call: TRBV15

cdr3_nt: TGTGCCAGCAGTTCTGTGGCCCGCTCACCCCTCCACTTT
cdr3_aa: CASSSVARSPLHF
j_call: TRBJ1-6
d_call: NA
clone_size: NA
v_call: TRBV12-3/TRBV12-4

cdr3_nt: TGCAGCGTCGCCCGGGACACTCCAGAGACCCAGTACTTC
cdr3_aa: CSVARDTPETQYF
j_call: TRBJ2-5
d_call: NA
clone_size: NA
v_call: TRBV29-1

cdr3_nt: TGTGCCAGCAGCGTATCAGGTGGGGGCGCAGATACGCAGTATTTT
cdr3_aa: CASSVSGGGADTQYF
j_call: TRBJ2-3
d_call: NA
clone_size: NA
v_call: TRBV9

cdr3_nt: TGCGCCAGCAGCGTACTAGCGGATGCCTCCGAGCAGTACTTC
cdr3_aa: CASSVLADASEQYF
j_call: TRBJ2-7
d_call: TRBD2
clone_size: few
v_call: TRBV4-1

cdr3_nt: TGTGCCAGCAGTTACTTGGCTAGCGGGAGGTACTACGAGCAGTACTTC
cdr3_aa: CASSYLASGRYYEQYF
j_call: TRBJ2-7
d_call: TRBD2
clone_size: NA
v_call: TRBV6-5

cdr3_nt: TGTGCCAGCAGCCCCCCCACAGGGATGGTCGGGGAGCTGTTTTTT
cdr3_aa: CASSPPTGMVGELFF
j_call: TRBJ2-2
d_call: NA
clone_size: NA
v_call: TRBV5-4

cdr3_nt: TGTGCCAGCAGACACACTAGCGGGAGGGCTTCATCCTACGAGCAGTACTTC
cdr3_aa: CASRHTSGRASSYEQYF
j_call: TRBJ2-7
d_call: TRBD2
clone_size: NA
v_call: TRBV7-9

cdr3_nt: TGTGCCAGCAGTCCCCGGGGGGGCGGCCCTAATCGGGGTTTGAAAAACATTCAGTACTTC
cdr3_aa: CASSPRGGGPNRGLKNIQYF
j_call: TRBJ2-4
d_call: TRBD2
clone_size: NA
v_call: TRBV28

cdr3_nt: TGCGCCAGCAGTGACGTCTACAATGAGCAGTTCTTC
cdr3_aa: CASSDVYNEQFF
j_call: TRBJ2-1
d_call: NA
clone_size: NA
v_call: TRBV10-1

cdr3_nt: TGTGCCAGCAGTGAAGCGCTTCGGGTCACTGAAGCTTTCTTT
cdr3_aa: CASSEALRVTEAFF
j_call: TRBJ1-1
d_call: NA
clone_size: NA
v_call: TRBV6-1

cdr3_nt: TGCGCCAGCAGCTTACAGGGGCAGAACACTGAAGCTTTCTTT
cdr3_aa: CASSLQGQNTEAFF
j_call: TRBJ1-1
d_call: TRBD1
clone_size: NA
v_call: TRBV5-1

cdr3_nt: TGTGCCAGCAGCTTAGACGGGAGGGGAAACACCATATATTTT
cdr3_aa: CASSLDGRGNTIYF
j_call: TRBJ1-3
d_call: NA
clone_size: NA
v_call: TRBV7-6

cdr3_nt: TGTGCCAGCAGCAGAGGTCTAGCGGGAGTAGTAGATACGCAGTATTTT
cdr3_aa: CASSRGLAGVVDTQYF
j_call: TRBJ2-3
d_call: TRBD2
clone_size: NA
v_call: TRBV7-9

cdr3_nt: TGTGCCAGCAGCCAAGTAGAAAGCGGGAGGTTTGAGCAGTACTTC
cdr3_aa: CASSQVESGRFEQYF
j_call: TRBJ2-7
d_call: TRBD2
clone_size: NA
v_call: TRBV14

cdr3_nt: TGTGCCAGCACTCCGACTGGCCGAACGAACACTGAAGCTTTCTTT
cdr3_aa: CASTPTGRTNTEAFF
j_call: TRBJ1-1
d_call: NA
clone_size: NA
v_call: TRBV28

cdr3_nt: TGTGCCACCGGGAGCCGAGCTAATGAAAAACTGTTTTTT
cdr3_aa: CATGSRANEKLFF
j_call: TRBJ1-4
d_call: NA
clone_size: NA
v_call: TRBV15

cdr3_nt: TGTGCCAGCAGCACCGGACAGGGGGGCTATGGCTACACCTTC
cdr3_aa: CASSTGQGGYGYTF
j_call: TRBJ1-2
d_call: TRBD1
clone_size: once
v_call: TRBV11-2

cdr3_nt: TGTGCCAGCAGCCTCCGGGACTACCTTTTCGAGCAGTACTTC
cdr3_aa: CASSLRDYLFEQYF
j_call: TRBJ2-7
d_call: TRBD2
clone_size: NA
v_call: TRBV5-5

cdr3_nt: TGTGCCAGCAGCGCGCGCAGACAGGGTTCGAACACTGAAGCTTTCTTT
cdr3_aa: CASSARRQGSNTEAFF
j_call: TRBJ1-1
d_call: TRBD1
clone_size: NA
v_call: TRBV2

cdr3_nt: TGTGCCAGCGGGTTGGTTGACAGGGGGATCGGGGAGCTGTTTTTT
cdr3_aa: CASGLVDRGIGELFF
j_call: TRBJ2-2
d_call: TRBD1
clone_size: NA
v_call: TRBV6-5

cdr3_nt: TGTGCCAGCAGTTACTCGACAGGGGTGAACACTGAAGCTTTCTTT
cdr3_aa: CASSYSTGVNTEAFF
j_call: TRBJ1-1
d_call: TRBD1
clone_size: NA
v_call: TRBV6-5

cdr3_nt: TGCGCCAGCAGCGGCGGGACTAGCGGAAACATTCAGTACTTC
cdr3_aa: CASSGGTSGNIQYF
j_call: TRBJ2-4
d_call: TRBD2
clone_size: once
v_call: TRBV5-1

cdr3_nt: TGTGCCAGTAGTATAGGGGCTTTGGCCAGGGGAAATGAGCAGTTCTTC
cdr3_aa: CASSIGALARGNEQFF
j_call: TRBJ2-1
d_call: NA
clone_size: NA
v_call: TRBV19

cdr3_nt: TGTGCCAGCAGCCAAAGTCCGGGCGGGGTGCAGTACTTC
cdr3_aa: CASSQSPGGVQYF
j_call: TRBJ2-7
d_call: NA
clone_size: many
v_call: TRBV14

cdr3_nt: TGCAGCGCCGCCCCAGGCACAGATACGCAGTATTTT
cdr3_aa: CSAAPGTDTQYF
j_call: TRBJ2-3
d_call: NA
clone_size: NA
v_call: TRBV29-1

cdr3_nt: TGTGCCAGCAGCTTCTGGGCAGATGGAAACACCATATATTTT
cdr3_aa: CASSFWADGNTIYF
j_call: TRBJ1-3
d_call: NA
clone_size: NA
v_call: TRBV13

cdr3_nt: TGTGCCAGCAGCAGCGGCTGGGGGGGAACAGATACGCAGTATTTT
cdr3_aa: CASSSGWGGTDTQYF
j_call: TRBJ2-3
d_call: TRBD2
clone_size: NA
v_call: TRBV7-9

cdr3_nt: TGCGCCAGCAGCCAAGAACGAGGACACCATCAAGAGACCCAGTACTTC
cdr3_aa: CASSQERGHHQETQYF
j_call: TRBJ2-5
d_call: NA
clone_size: NA
v_call: TRBV4-1

cdr3_nt: TGTGCCAGCTCACCTGGGACAGAGACAACCGGGGAGCTGTTTTTT
cdr3_aa: CASSPGTETTGELFF
j_call: TRBJ2-2
d_call: TRBD1
clone_size: NA
v_call: TRBV18

cdr3_nt: TGTGCCAGCAGTTCTCCGGGAAGTCCTTCCGAGCAGTACTTC
cdr3_aa: CASSSPGSPSEQYF
j_call: TRBJ2-7
d_call: NA
clone_size: NA
v_call: TRBV27

cdr3_nt: TGTGCCAGCAGCTCCCCGTCGGTGACTCAAAACTATGGCTACACCTTC
cdr3_aa: CASSSPSVTQNYGYTF
j_call: TRBJ1-2
d_call: NA
clone_size: NA
v_call: TRBV5-4

cdr3_nt: TGTGCCAGCAGCCCAACACTAGCGGGAGCGAACACAGATACGCAGTATTTT
cdr3_aa: CASSPTLAGANTDTQYF
j_call: TRBJ2-3
d_call: TRBD2
clone_size: NA
v_call: TRBV3-1/TRBV3-2

cdr3_nt: TGTGCCAGCAGCTTCGAGGGGAGGGCATACGAGCAGTACTTC
cdr3_aa: CASSFEGRAYEQYF
j_call: TRBJ2-7
d_call: NA
clone_size: NA
v_call: TRBV21-1

cdr3_nt: TGTGCCAGCAGAGGACAGGGCGGTGAAAAACTGTTTTTT
cdr3_aa: CASRGQGGEKLFF
j_call: TRBJ1-4
d_call: TRBD1
clone_size: NA
v_call: TRBV9

cdr3_nt: TGTGCCAGCAGCTTACTTCAGGGGAGGGGGGAGACCCAGTACTTC
cdr3_aa: CASSLLQGRGETQYF
j_call: TRBJ2-5
d_call: NA
clone_size: NA
v_call: TRBV13

cdr3_nt: TGTGCCAGCAGTTTCAGGGACAGCCCAAATTCACCCCTCCACTTT
cdr3_aa: CASSFRDSPNSPLHF
j_call: TRBJ1-6
d_call: TRBD1
clone_size: NA
v_call: TRBV27

cdr3_nt: TGTGCCAGCAGTGTTGGCTCGGGGGGCACAGATACGCAGTATTTT
cdr3_aa: CASSVGSGGTDTQYF
j_call: TRBJ2-3
d_call: NA
clone_size: NA
v_call: TRBV2

cdr3_nt: TGTGCCAGCCGACGGACTAGCGGCACAGATACGCAGTATTTT
cdr3_aa: CASRRTSGTDTQYF
j_call: TRBJ2-3
d_call: TRBD2
clone_size: NA
v_call: TRBV6-5

cdr3_nt: TGTGCCAGCAGCCAAGATCGGAGGGAGCAGTACTTC
cdr3_aa: CASSQDRREQYF
j_call: TRBJ2-7
d_call: NA
clone_size: NA
v_call: TRBV14

cdr3_nt: TGTGCCAGTAGTATCAGACTGGGGGCATCGGAGACCCAGTACTTC
cdr3_aa: CASSIRLGASETQYF
j_call: TRBJ2-5
d_call: NA
clone_size: NA
v_call: TRBV19

cdr3_nt: TGTGCCAGCAGATTGGGACTAGCGGGAGTGAGTGAGCAGTTCTTC
cdr3_aa: CASRLGLAGVSEQFF
j_call: TRBJ2-1
d_call: TRBD2
clone_size: NA
v_call: TRBV28

cdr3_nt: TGTGCCAGCAGCTTAGAGAGGAGGTCGGGCTATGGCTACACCTTC
cdr3_aa: CASSLERRSGYGYTF
j_call: TRBJ1-2
d_call: NA
clone_size: NA
v_call: TRBV11-2

cdr3_nt: TGTGCCAGCGCGCATTCCTACGAGCAGTACTTC
cdr3_aa: CASAHSYEQYF
j_call: TRBJ2-7
d_call: NA
clone_size: NA
v_call: TRBV25-1

cdr3_nt: TGTGCCACCAGTCCGTCCCGGGACAACGTAGGTGAGCAGTTCTTC
cdr3_aa: CATSPSRDNVGEQFF
j_call: TRBJ2-1
d_call: NA
clone_size: NA
v_call: TRBV24-1

cdr3_nt: TGCGCCAGCAGCTTGAACTACAACTACGAGCAGTACTTC
cdr3_aa: CASSLNYNYEQYF
j_call: TRBJ2-7
d_call: NA
clone_size: NA
v_call: TRBV5-1

cdr3_nt: TGCGCCAGCACGGCTGCGGGGGCCGCCGATGAGCAGTTCTTC
cdr3_aa: CASTAAGAADEQFF
j_call: TRBJ2-1
d_call: NA
clone_size: NA
v_call: TRBV5-1

cdr3_nt: TGTGCCAGCAGTTTATTTTCTAGCGGGAGGACCAAAAACATTCAGTACTTC
cdr3_aa: CASSLFSSGRTKNIQYF
j_call: TRBJ2-4
d_call: TRBD2
clone_size: once
v_call: TRBV27

cdr3_nt: TGTGCCAGCCAGAGGACAGGTCAGTACTACGAGCAGTACTTC
cdr3_aa: CASQRTGQYYEQYF
j_call: TRBJ2-7
d_call: TRBD1
clone_size: NA
v_call: TRBV2

cdr3_nt: TGTGCCAGCATCAACAGATATGGCTACACCTTC
cdr3_aa: CASINRYGYTF
j_call: TRBJ1-2
d_call: NA
clone_size: NA
v_call: TRBV28

cdr3_nt: TGTGCCAGCAGCCCAAACAGGGGAGGAGTCTACGAGCAGTACTTC
cdr3_aa: CASSPNRGGVYEQYF
j_call: TRBJ2-7
d_call: NA
clone_size: once
v_call: TRBV7-9